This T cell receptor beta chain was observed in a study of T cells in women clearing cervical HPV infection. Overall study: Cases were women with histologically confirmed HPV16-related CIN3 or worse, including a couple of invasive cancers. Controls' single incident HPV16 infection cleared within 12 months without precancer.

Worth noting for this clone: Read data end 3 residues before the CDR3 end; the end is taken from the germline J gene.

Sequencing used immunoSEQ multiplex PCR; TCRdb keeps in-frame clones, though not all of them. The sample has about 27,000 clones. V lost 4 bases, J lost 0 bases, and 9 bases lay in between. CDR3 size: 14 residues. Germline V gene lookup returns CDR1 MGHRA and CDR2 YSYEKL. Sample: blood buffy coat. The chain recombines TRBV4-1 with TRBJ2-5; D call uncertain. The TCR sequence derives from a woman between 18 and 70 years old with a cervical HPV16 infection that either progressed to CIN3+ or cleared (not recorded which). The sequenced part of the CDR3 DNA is TGCGCCAGCAGCCGACAACGGTACCAAGAGACC. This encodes CASSRQRYQET. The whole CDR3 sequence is CASSRQRYQETQYF.